The clone carrying this TCR beta chain has just a few counts. The antigen remains undetermined. This specimen belongs to a study of identical twins. Findings and limits, study-wide: Possibly, invariant MAIT and iNKT cells partly confounded zero-insertion analyses. The more abundant beta clonotypes in cord blood had fewer insertions, and memory repertoires did not show this. The study found weaker excess twin sharing in beta out-of-frame sequences.

The CDR3 is 13 amino acids. Per the germline V gene, CDR1 is SGHTA and CDR2 is FQGNSA. Deletions cut 5 bases from V and 10 bases from J, with 15 bases between. It was template switching that added a universal primer site, and there were unique molecular identifiers on the cDNA. MiXCR, applied by TCRdb to the 5' RACE reads, yields one record per CDR3 protein. The table includes some 1,700,000 distinct CDR3 sequences, around 33% detected once. The sequencing input was cord blood. The chain couples TRBV7-2 to TRBJ2-1; possibly TRBD1 for D (5 bases). This TCR came from a newborn girl in good health. CDR3 loop: CASSLLQVVEQFF. The CDR3 coding sequence is TGTGCCAGCAGCCTCTTACAGGTGGTAGAGCAGTTCTTC.